A selection of T cell receptor beta chains follows, all from one sample in a study of Graves' ophthalmopathy and Graves' hyperthyroidism. TCRdb passed the multiplex PCR reads through MiXCR, listing each CDR3 protein once. The sample shows about 590,000 distinct CDR3 sequences, under 45% of them seen only once. What was sequenced was peripheral blood or thyroid tissue (not recorded which). Source of these receptors: an adult man with Graves' hyperthyroidism. CDR3s include the opening cysteine and the closing phenylalanine or tryptophan. D genes are given only for firm matches. The listing skips clone size in some rows; elsewhere it reads once, few, many or a size class.

abundance | j_gene | d_gene | v_gene | CDR3nt | CDR3aa
many | TRBJ2-7 | NA | TRBV4-2 | TGTGCCAGCAGCCCCGACCAGGGTGGGTACGAGCAGTACTTC | CASSPDQGGYEQYF
NA | TRBJ1-3 | NA | TRBV29-1 | TGCAGCGTTGTGTGGGACCGGACCTTCTCTGGAAACACCATATATTTT | CSVVWDRTFSGNTIYF
NA | TRBJ1-1 | NA | TRBV7-8 | TGTGCCAGCAGCTCGCAACGGGTCAGGGTACACCAGAACACTGAAGCTTTCTTT | CASSSQRVRVHQNTEAFF
NA | TRBJ1-3 | NA | TRBV20-1 | TGCAGTGCTAGAGATGGAAACACCATATATTTT | CSARDGNTIYF
many | TRBJ1-1 | NA | TRBV20-1 | TGCAGAGGCCAGGGCAGGGACACTGAAGCTTTCTTT | CRGQGRDTEAFF
NA | TRBJ1-1 | NA | TRBV19 | TGTGCCAGTATTTCAGAACCGGGGCGAAGGAGGACTGAAGCTTTCTTT | CASISEPGRRRTEAFF
many | TRBJ1-2 | NA | TRBV7-2 | TGTGCCAGCAGCTCAACACAGGGAAAAAACTATGGCTACACCTTC | CASSSTQGKNYGYTF
many | TRBJ2-5 | NA | TRBV5-8 | TGTGCCAGCAGCTTGCCAGGGCCCTCGAGGACCCAGTACTTC | CASSLPGPSRTQYF
many | TRBJ1-1 | NA | TRBV10-3 | TGTGCCATCAGTAAGGAGGGAGCGAACGGTGAAGCTTTCTTT | CAISKEGANGEAFF
few | TRBJ1-5 | TRBD1 | TRBV5-1 | TGCGCCAGCAGCTTGGTGTACAGGGGGCAATATAGCAATCAGCCCCAGCATTTT | CASSLVYRGQYSNQPQHF
many | TRBJ2-6 | NA | TRBV5-1 | TGCGCCAGCAGCTTAGTACAGGCCTCTGGGGCCAACGTCCTGACTTTC | CASSLVQASGANVLTF
many | TRBJ2-7 | TRBD2 | TRBV20-1 | TGCAGTGCTAGAGGACTAGCGGGACCCTACGAGCAGTACTTC | CSARGLAGPYEQYF
NA | TRBJ2-3 | NA | TRBV7-9 | TGTGCCAGCAGCTCAGGACTCGGCGGAGATACGCAGTATTTT | CASSSGLGGDTQYF
NA | TRBJ1-3 | TRBD1 | TRBV13 | TGTGCCAGCATGGGGACAGACCAACCCTCTGGAAACACCATATATTTT | CASMGTDQPSGNTIYF
once | TRBJ1-4 | NA | TRBV7-9 | TGTGCCAGCAGCGAGTTACAGGGATTCACCGGGGAGCTGTTT | CASSELQGFTGELF